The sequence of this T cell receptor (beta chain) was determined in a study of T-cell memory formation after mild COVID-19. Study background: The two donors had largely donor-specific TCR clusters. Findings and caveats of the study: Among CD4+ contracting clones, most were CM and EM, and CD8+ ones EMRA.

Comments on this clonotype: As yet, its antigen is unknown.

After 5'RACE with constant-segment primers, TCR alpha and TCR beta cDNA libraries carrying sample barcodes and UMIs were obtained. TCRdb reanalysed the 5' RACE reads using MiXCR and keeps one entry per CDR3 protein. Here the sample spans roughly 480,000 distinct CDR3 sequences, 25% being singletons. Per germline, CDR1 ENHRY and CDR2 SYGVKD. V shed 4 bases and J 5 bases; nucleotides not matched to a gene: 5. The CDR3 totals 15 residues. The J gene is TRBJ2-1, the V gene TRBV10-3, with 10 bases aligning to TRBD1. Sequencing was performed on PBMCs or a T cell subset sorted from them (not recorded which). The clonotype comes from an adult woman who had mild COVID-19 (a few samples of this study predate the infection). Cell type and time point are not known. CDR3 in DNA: TGTGCCATCAGTGCGGGACAGGGGCTCGACAATGAGCAGTTCTTC. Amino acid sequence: CAISAGQGLDNEQFF.